Shown below are 16 T cell receptor beta chains from a single sample sequenced in a study of T cell changes during pregnancy in multiple sclerosis. TCRdb's table, derived via immunoSEQ multiplex PCR, lists solely in-frame clones and lacks some. Among fewer than 85,000 clones, 92% were seen once, and the ten largest hold 1.5% to 2%. Sample: peripheral blood, taken in the first trimester of pregnancy. The receptors here all came from a female donor in good health, enrolled as a control in a pregnancy study.

J is TRBJ1-1 and V is TRBV7-8; 7 bases are a match to TRBD1. Trimming removed 4 bases from V and 1 base from J; junction bases left unmatched: 3. The CDR3 consists of 14 residues. Germline V gene data show CDR1 as SGHVS and CDR2 as FQNEAQ. This CDR3 reads CASSYRDRNTEAFF. CDR3 nucleotides: TGTGCCAGCAGCTATCGGGACAGGAACACTGAAGCTTTCTTT.

V usage is TRBV2 and J usage is TRBJ2-1, with 10 bases that match TRBD1. V was pared by 2 bases and J by 7 bases, with 5 bases of the junction left unmatched. The CDR3 length is 15 residues. Germline loops: CDR1 SNHLY, CDR2 FYNNEI. CDR3 nucleotides: TGTGCCAGCAGTGAATTGTGGACAGGGGGAAATGAGCAGTTCTTC. Translated: CASSELWTGGNEQFF.

The chain recombines TRBV5-6 with TRBJ1-4; weak D call: TRBD1 (5 bases). The CDR3 is 16 residues long. Trimming shortened V by 4 bases and J by 4 bases, and 17 bases separated the two germline ends. Germline CDR1 is SGHDT and CDR2 is YYEEEE. CDR3 sequence reads: CASSQTSGLLNEKLFF. DNA of the CDR3: TGTGCCAGCAGCCAAACCTCGGGACTCCTTAATGAAAAACTGTTTTTT.

V gene TRBV10-3 combines with J gene TRBJ2-5; tentative D call: TRBD1 (6 bases). The germline CDR1 and CDR2 sequences are ENHRY and SYGVKD. Trimming shortened V by 11 bases and J by 5 bases, and 18 bases separated the two germline ends. The CDR3 covers 13 residues. CDR3 DNA: TGTGCCGCCAAAGGGCAGGGGAAGGAGACCCAGTACTTC. Translating gives CAAKGQGKETQYF.

The V gene is TRBV27, the J gene TRBJ2-7, with 8 bases matching TRBD2. Germline V gene lookup returns CDR1 MNHEY and CDR2 SMNVEV (reference sequence). The CDR3 is made up of 16 amino acids. The trim removed 6 bases at V and 0 bases at J, leaving 10 bases unmatched. The CDR3 loop is CASSPRLGTSSYEQYF. CDR3 coding DNA: TGTGCCAGCAGCCCTCGGTTAGGGACTAGCTCCTACGAGCAGTACTTC.

This clone was found once. This chain links TRBV5-8 with TRBJ2-5, with a tentative D call TRBD2 (7 bases). Trimming shortened V by 6 bases and J by 1 base, and 16 bases separated the two germline ends. CDR3 length equals 15 residues. CDR1 is SGHTS and CDR2 is YDEGEE in the germline V gene. Here the CDR3 DNA reads TGTGCCAGCACAAGAATGGGGGGGCGCCAAGAGACCCAGTACTTC. It is translated as CASTRMGGRQETQYF.

The chain joins TRBV27 to TRBJ2-5; a possible D gene is TRBD2 (7 bases). Trimming pared 6 bases from V and 4 bases from J, leaving 27 bases between. Germline CDR1 reads MNHEY; CDR2 reads SMNVEV (reference sequence). This CDR3 has 18 amino acids. CDR3 DNA: TGTGCCAGCAGCCTTCGCGTTTTGAGGGGGGGGAGGGGAGAGACCCAGTACTTC. This sequence encodes CASSLRVLRGGRGETQYF.

The chain links TRBV7-8 to TRBJ1-4, with 7 bases that match TRBD1. The V segment lost 4 bases and the J segment 7 bases; nucleotides outside the gene matches: 12. Germline CDR1 reads SGHVS; CDR2 reads FQNEAQ. The length of the CDR3 is 16 residues. The CDR3 loop is CASSSTAQGFGEKLFF. Written as DNA, the CDR3 is TGTGCCAGCAGCTCGACGGCACAGGGGTTCGGTGAAAAACTGTTTTTT.

The rearrangement joins TRBV28 to TRBJ1-5, with D possibly being TRBD1 (5 bases). Germline V gene data show CDR1 as MDHEN and CDR2 as SYDVKM. CDR3 length: 14 residues. V shed 6 bases and J shed 5 bases, with 14 bases lying between them. The CDR3 loop is CASSTGGDHQPQHF. DNA for the CDR3: TGTGCCAGCAGCACCGGGGGGGACCATCAGCCCCAGCATTTT.

V and J are TRBV5-1 and TRBJ2-4, with 7 bases matching TRBD1. The CDR3 consists of 16 residues. The germline gives CDR1 SGHRS, CDR2 YFSETQ. V lost 1 base and J lost 0; bases outside the gene matches: 4. The CDR3 DNA reads as TGCGCCAGCAGCTTGAGGTACAGGGGAGCCAAAAACATTCAGTACTTC. This gives the protein CASSLRYRGAKNIQYF.

As concerns this clone: The junction departs from germline at one end; a sequencing error may be responsible. The V call is TRBV28, the J call TRBJ2-5, with TRBD2 as a possible D gene (6 bases). Germline V gene sequence: CDR1 MDHEN, CDR2 SYDVKM. This CDR3 spans 11 amino acids. This CDR3 is CASSLRDPGDF. In nucleotides, the CDR3 is TGTGCCAGCAGTCTCCGGGACCCGGGGGACTTC.

The V and J genes are TRBV6-1 and TRBJ1-1; D gene uncertain. Germline CDR1 and CDR2: MNHNS and SASEGT. Trimming took 2 bases from V and 5 from J, leaving 12 bases between them. This CDR3 is built from 14 residues. This chain's CDR3 is CASSEPGSRTEAFF. CDR3 nucleotides: TGTGCCAGCAGTGAACCCGGGTCAAGGACTGAAGCTTTCTTT.

This rearrangement joins TRBV10-2 to TRBJ1-2; tentative D call: TRBD1 (6 bases). Germline CDR1 is WSHSY and CDR2 is SAAADI. The CDR3 extends over 14 amino acids. Trimming removed 5 bases from V and 2 bases from J, with 12 bases in between. The CDR3 reads CASSRQGTNYGYTF. DNA of the CDR3: TGCGCCAGCAGTCGGCAGGGGACGAACTATGGCTACACCTTC.

The rearrangement uses TRBV2 and TRBJ2-3; 10 bases agree with TRBD2. The CDR3 consists of 14 residues. Germline assignment: CDR1 SNHLY and CDR2 FYNNEI. The J segment lost 0 bases and the V segment lost 6 bases, leaving 0 bases of the junction unmatched. The CDR3 region is CASRTSGSTDTQYF. CDR3 DNA: TGTGCCAGCAGGACTAGCGGGAGCACAGATACGCAGTATTTT.

The count of this clone is one. The genes are TRBV2 and TRBJ1-4, with D perhaps matching TRBD1 (6 bases). From germline, CDR1 is SNHLY and CDR2 FYNNEI. Trimming cost V 8 bases and J 2 bases, with 9 bases left between them. The CDR3 is made up of 13 amino acids. The CDR3 DNA sequence: TGTGCCAGCGTAAGGGGGACTAATGAAAAACTGTTTTTT. Translated, it gives CASVRGTNEKLFF.

The CDR3 coding sequence is TGTGCCAGCAGACGGGGGGAACTCGGCACCGGGGAGCTGTTTTTT. It translates to CASRRGELGTGELFF. The gene calls are TRBV25-1 and TRBJ2-2, with 7 bases that match TRBD2. The CDR3 is 15 amino acids. V lost 6 bases, J lost 4 bases, and 8 bases stayed unmatched. Germline CDR1 is MGHDK and CDR2 is SYGVNS.